One T cell receptor (beta chain) is described in this entry. The CDR3 contains 15 residues. Deletions cut 6 bases from V and 2 bases from J, with 16 bases between. Germline CDR1 SNHLY, CDR2 FYNNEI. Patients at the Seattle site were enrolled during active infection and followed longitudinally. In the source study's methods: Quantification of nucleated cells was approximated via reference gene primer amplification. Produced via immunoSEQ multiplex PCR; TCRdb's table is partial and in-frame only. D and trimming come from the DNA, and the V and J calls and clone size come from that table. This table holds approximately 70,000 clones, nearly 90% found once. This specimen belongs to a study of blood T cell repertoires in COVID-19.

This rearrangement joins TRBV2 to TRBJ1-2; D ambiguous. The origin of this receptor is a woman in her 50s with COVID-19, enrolled during active disease. Sequenced input: peripheral blood. For the CDR3, the DNA is TGTGCCAGCAGGCGTGCCGCCGTTCAAAACTATGGCTACACCTTC. This translates into CASRRAAVQNYGYTF.